These 4 T cell receptor beta chains came from one sample sequenced in a study of regulatory T cells in long-lasting Graves disease. iRepertoire HTBI primers and Arm-PCR of CDR3 regions built TCR beta libraries. One entry per CDR3 protein results from TCRdb running MiXCR on the multiplex PCR reads. The table lists a few hundred thousand distinct CDR3 sequences, about 19% of them singletons. Time point defined: newly diagnosed GD, antithyroid drugs for less than 3 months. From PBMCs, RNA was extracted and then used to make the TCR library. Sequenced here: peripheral blood mononuclear cells (PBMCs), sampled at new diagnosis, from a patient treated with antithyroid drugs. Receptors were obtained from a female donor with Graves disease.

This clonotype was seen at least ten times. The rearrangement uses TRBV7-2 and TRBJ2-2, with D perhaps TRBD1 (7 bases). The CDR3 is 15 residues long. From germline, CDR1 is SGHTA and CDR2 FQGNSA. Trimming shortened V by 3 bases and J by 0 bases, and 8 bases separated the two germline ends. CDR3 coding DNA: TGTGCCAGCAGCTTCAGGGGGGCGAACACCGGGGAGCTGTTTTTT. Its translation is CASSFRGANTGELFF.

The J gene is TRBJ2-7, the V gene TRBV12-3 or TRBV12-4, with a weak D call TRBD2 (6 bases). V dropped 6 bases and J dropped 3 bases, with 30 bases sitting between them. This CDR3 spans 19 amino acids. CDR3 region: CASSRLEGKGTSIYYEQYF. For the CDR3, the DNA is TGTGCCAGCAGCCGACTAGAGGGAAAGGGGACCAGCATTTACTACGAGCAGTACTTC.

There are many counts of this clonotype. The CDR3 loop reads CASSLDRAGTEAFF. CDR3 DNA: TGTGCCAGCAGCTTAGACCGGGCTGGCACTGAAGCTTTCTTT. The chain combines TRBV11-2 with TRBJ1-1; D call uncertain. Germline CDR1 SGHAT, CDR2 FQNNGV. This CDR3 is 14 amino acids long. With 0 bases removed from V and 4 bases from J, the gap between germline ends came to 9 bases.

Concerning this clonotype: This likely reflects a read error, since a far larger clone is one base away. The J gene is TRBJ2-5, the V gene TRBV11-2; D is uncertain. The CDR3 contains 13 residues. Germline values: CDR1 SGHAT, CDR2 FQNNGV. The CDR3 coding sequence is TGTGTCAGCAGCTTATCCGGTGAGGAGACCCAGTACTTC. Translated, it gives CVSSLSGEETQYF.